Below are 21 T cell receptor beta chains sequenced from a single sample in a study of T cell repertoires in cytomegalovirus infection (dated by TCRdb to between 2018 and 2020). Sequencing relied on an Illumina HiSeq 1500. TCRdb applied fastp at Q25 and MiXCR to the public reads, then kept only in-frame beta chains. Records with the same CDR3 protein are collapsed into one entry carrying the most frequent genes and DNA. The sample table shows 800,000 to 950,000 distinct CDR3 sequences, and about 31% are seen once. Roughly an eighth of the sample comes from the top ten. These receptors have no known antigen. Taken with the paper, the label for treatment or condition translates to: in vitro stimulation with specific CMV peptide epitopes to enrich CMV-specific T cells. The sequencing here drew on cultured CD8+ T cells from PBMCs, taken from culture after CMV antigen stimulation. The source of these receptors is a human donor in good health (CMV status not recorded). Some clones in this sample may be carry-over from other donors' samples.

The genes are TRBV28 and TRBJ1-2; D possibly corresponds to TRBD1 (6 bases). The CDR3 spans 12 residues. V was pared by 4 bases and J by 8 bases, with 11 bases between. Germline V gene lookup returns CDR1 MDHEN and CDR2 SYDVKM. In DNA form, the CDR3 reads TGTGCCAGCAGTTCGCAGGGGCTGGGCTACACCTTC. Translation: CASSSQGLGYTF.

The V and J genes are TRBV12-5 and TRBJ1-6; D may be TRBD1 (5 bases). Germline CDR1 and CDR2: LGHNT and FRNRAP. Between the trimmed V and J ends, which lost 1 base and 7 bases, there was a span of 29 bases. There are 21 residues in the CDR3. CDR3 nucleotides: TGTGCTAGTGGTTTGGATCTGGGGACGCAGGCACCTCCGCGTTTGAATTCACCCCTCCACTTT. Amino acids: CASGLDLGTQAPPRLNSPLHF.

V usage is TRBV9 and J usage is TRBJ2-1; 8 bases are shared with TRBD2. Germline CDR1 and CDR2: SGDLS and YYNGEE. This CDR3 is built from 17 residues. Unmatched junction bases numbered 10, after V lost 4 bases and J lost 1 base. The CDR3 region has the DNA TGTGCCAGCAGCCAGCCCCTAGCGGGTGGGTCCTACAATGAGCAGTTCTTC. Translation gives CASSQPLAGGSYNEQFF. The variable domain in full, completed from reference TRBV9 and TRBJ2-1, reads DSGVTQTPKHLITATGQRVTLRCSPRSGDLSVYWYQQSLDQGLQFLIQYYNGEERAKGNILERFSAQQFPDLHSELNLSSLELGDSALYFCASSQPLAGGSYNEQFFGPGTRLTVL.

This clonotype has just a few counts. The chain uses TRBV4-2 and TRBJ2-3, with 9 positions matching TRBD2. The CDR3 extends over 16 amino acids. J was trimmed by 3 bases and V by 1 base; bases with no gene match: 5. The germline CDR1 and CDR2 sequences are LGHNA and YNFKEQ. The CDR3 DNA sequence: TGTGCCAGCAGCCAAGTCCTAGCGGGGTGGACAGATACGCAGTATTTT. Protein: CASSQVLAGWTDTQYF.

The rearrangement links TRBV7-3 to TRBJ2-1, with D possibly being TRBD2 (7 bases). Germline V gene sequence: CDR1 SGHTA, CDR2 FQGTGA. Trimming left V 1 base short and J 5 bases short, with 12 bases between. The CDR3 contains 15 residues. The CDR3 protein is CASSLRGGGHNEQFF. DNA of the CDR3: TGTGCCAGCAGCTTAAGGGGGGGGGGCCACAATGAGCAGTTCTTC.

V is TRBV2 and J is TRBJ1-1, with D uncertain. Trimming took off 7 bases at V and 7 bases at J, with 10 bases between the two ends. Germline V gene data show CDR1 as SNHLY and CDR2 as FYNNEI. This CDR3 spans 11 amino acids. Written as DNA, the CDR3 is TGTGCCAGCATCACTCTCCTTGAAGCTTTCTTT. Its protein product is CASITLLEAFF.

The V gene is TRBV25-1, the J gene TRBJ1-1; TRBD1 agrees at 8 bases. From germline, CDR1 is MGHDK and CDR2 SYGVNS. The CDR3 extends over 13 amino acids. Trimming at V came to 5 bases and at J to 4 bases, leaving 3 bases not matched to a gene. CDR3 DNA sequence: TGTGCCAGCAGTCCCAGGGGGCTCACTGAAGCTTTCTTT. Protein: CASSPRGLTEAFF.

This clonotype was counted only a few times. This sequence joins TRBV7-8 and TRBJ2-5, with TRBD1 matching over 8 bases. The V and J ends lost 5 bases and 5 bases, in that order; junction bases with no gene match: 7. Germline CDR1 is SGHVS and CDR2 is FQNEAQ. The CDR3 runs to 14 residues. CDR3 in DNA: TGTGCCAGCAGCCAGCCAGGGGGCCGGGAGACCCAGTACTTC. Amino acids: CASSQPGGRETQYF.

In its sample, this clonotype was seen a few times. This chain joins TRBV7-6 and TRBJ2-7; D gene ambiguous. Germline CDR1 reads SGHVS; CDR2 reads FNYEAQ. The CDR3 covers 14 residues. The V end lost 7 bases, the J end lost 0 bases, and 13 bases lay between the germline ends. Here the CDR3 DNA reads TGTGCCAGCACCCTCGGAGCGAGCTCCTACGAGCAGTACTTC. It encodes CASTLGASSYEQYF.

This clonotype was picked up a small number of times. The CDR3 loop reads CASSITRGFGNNAEQFF. In DNA, the CDR3 is TGTGCCAGCAGTATTACTAGGGGATTCGGGAACAATGCTGAGCAGTTCTTC. The rearrangement uses TRBV6-6 and TRBJ2-1; either TRBD1 or TRBD2 may supply D (5 bases each). Trimming pared 5 bases from V and 9 bases from J, leaving 26 bases between. Germline values: CDR1 MNHNY, CDR2 SVGAGI (reference sequence). The CDR3 runs 17 residues.

This clonotype was seen more than once but under ten times. Here the CDR3 reads CASSSTWGGTDTQYF. The CDR3 bases are TGTGCCAGCAGTTCCACTTGGGGGGGTACAGATACGCAGTATTTT. This chain connects TRBV27 to TRBJ2-3; 7 bases are a match to TRBD2. After removal of 4 bases from V and 3 bases from J, the junction contained 7 bases not matched to a gene. Per germline, CDR1 MNHEY and CDR2 SMNVEV (reference sequence). This CDR3 spans 15 amino acids.

This clonotype is a singleton in its sample. The chain uses TRBV19 and TRBJ1-2, with 7 bases identical to TRBD1. V lost 3 bases, J lost 6 bases, and 7 bases stayed unmatched. The CDR3 spans 14 residues. From germline, CDR1 is LNHDA and CDR2 SQIVND (reference sequence). The chain's CDR3 is CASSIPGTVDGYTF. In DNA form, the CDR3 reads TGTGCCAGTAGTATCCCCGGGACAGTCGATGGCTACACCTTC.

The chain uses TRBV4-1 and TRBJ2-1; tentatively, D is TRBD2 (5 bases). The CDR3 sequence is 12 residues long. Germline V gene data show CDR1 as MGHRA and CDR2 as YSYEKL. V was shortened by 0 bases and J by 9 bases, with 6 bases between the two germline ends. The CDR3 DNA follows: TGCGCCAGCAGCCAAGAGGACTCTGAGCAGTTCTTC. Its translation: CASSQEDSEQFF.

This clonotype was detected only a few times. The chain carries TRBV11-3 and TRBJ2-3, with 10 bases matching TRBD2. CDR1 and CDR2 from the germline V gene are SGHNT and YENEEA. The CDR3 sequence is 17 residues long. V lost 5 bases and J lost 6; bases outside the gene matches: 14. CDR3 residues: CASSPRGSGGADDTQYF. The CDR3 DNA reads TGTGCCAGCAGCCCTCGAGGGAGCGGGGGGGCCGATGATACGCAGTATTTT.

V usage is TRBV7-6 and J usage is TRBJ1-1, with D possibly TRBD1 on 6 matching bases. This CDR3 is built from 15 residues. CDR1 is SGHVS and CDR2 is FNYEAQ in the germline V gene. Trimming removed 8 bases from V and 1 base from J, with 17 bases in between. DNA for the CDR3: TGTGCCAGCGGCTCATGGGGGGCCTCGAACACTGAAGCTTTCTTT. This encodes CASGSWGASNTEAFF.

There are a few counts of this clonotype. V and J are TRBV15 and TRBJ1-5, with D possibly TRBD1 on 6 matching bases. This CDR3 spans 18 amino acids. V shed 2 bases and J shed 4 bases, with 21 bases lying between them. Germline V gene sequence: CDR1 LNHNV, CDR2 YYDKDF (reference sequence). The CDR3 is CATSRSGGAAYGNQPQHF. The CDR3 DNA follows: TGTGCCACCAGCAGATCGGGGGGGGCCGCCTACGGTAATCAGCCCCAGCATTTT. Together with reference TRBV15 and TRBJ1-5, the CDR3 gives the full variable domain: DAMVIQNPRYQVTQFGKPVTLSCSQTLNHNVMYWYQQKSSQAPKLLFHYYDKDFNNEADTPDNFQSRRPNTSFCFLDIRSPGLGDTAMYLCATSRSGGAAYGNQPQHFGDGTRLSIL.

The genes are TRBV7-9 and TRBJ2-1; D might be TRBD2 (6 bases). The V gene's germline CDR1 is SEHNR and CDR2 FQNEAQ (reference sequence). The ends were cut back, 1 base at V and 4 bases at J, with 14 bases in the middle. CDR3 length: 16 residues. CDR3 bases: TGTGCCAGCAGCTTAGTCTCAGGGAGGTTATACAATGAGCAGTTCTTC. Its protein is CASSLVSGRLYNEQFF.

The V call is TRBV5-1, the J call TRBJ2-1; D possibly corresponds to TRBD1 (6 bases). Germline lookup yields CDR1 SGHRS and CDR2 YFSETQ. Deletions cut 3 bases from V and 9 bases from J, with 16 bases between. The CDR3 extends over 14 amino acids. DNA of the CDR3: TGCGCCAGCAGCTCCACGACTGGGACAAGTGAGCAGTTCTTC. Its protein is CASSSTTGTSEQFF.

The chain couples TRBV20-1 to TRBJ2-1; the D is unclear. V lost 6 bases and J 3 bases, leaving 18 bases between the germline ends. There are 15 residues in the CDR3. Germline V gene data show CDR1 as DFQATT and CDR2 as SNEGSKA (reference sequence). DNA of the CDR3: TGCAGTGCCAATAACAACGCGTGGGGCTACAATGAGCAGTTCTTC. Translating gives CSANNNAWGYNEQFF.

This clonotype was observed many times. This chain connects TRBV7-8 to TRBJ2-2, with 13 bases that match TRBD2. The CDR3 consists of 18 residues. J lost 7 bases, V lost 1 base, and 9 bases had no gene match. Germline values: CDR1 SGHVS, CDR2 FQNEAQ. CDR3 sequence (DNA): TGTGCCAGCAGCTTAGACACTAGCGGGGGGGCCATTGGCGGGGAGCTGTTTTTT. This codes for CASSLDTSGGAIGGELFF.

This clonotype was observed a handful of times. The gene calls are TRBV19 and TRBJ2-1; TRBD2 matches at 9 bases. V gave up 5 bases and J gave up 5 bases; unmatched junction bases: 7. Germline V gene sequence: CDR1 LNHDA, CDR2 SQIVND (reference sequence). The CDR3 is 15 amino acids. In nucleotides, the CDR3 is TGTGCCAGTAGTCTACCAGCGGGGGGTCACAATGAGCAGTTCTTC. The encoded protein is CASSLPAGGHNEQFF.